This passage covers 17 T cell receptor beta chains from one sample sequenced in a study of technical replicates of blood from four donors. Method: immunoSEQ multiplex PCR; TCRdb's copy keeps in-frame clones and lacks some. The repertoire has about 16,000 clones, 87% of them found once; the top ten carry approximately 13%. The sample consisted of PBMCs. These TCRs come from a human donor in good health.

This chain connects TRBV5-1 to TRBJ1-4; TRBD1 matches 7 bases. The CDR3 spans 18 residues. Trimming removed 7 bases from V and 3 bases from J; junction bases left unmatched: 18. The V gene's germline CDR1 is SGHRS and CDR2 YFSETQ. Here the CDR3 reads CASLLTNRGSRSNEKLFF. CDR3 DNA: TGCGCCAGCCTTTTGACCAACAGGGGATCCCGGTCTAATGAAAAACTGTTTTTT.

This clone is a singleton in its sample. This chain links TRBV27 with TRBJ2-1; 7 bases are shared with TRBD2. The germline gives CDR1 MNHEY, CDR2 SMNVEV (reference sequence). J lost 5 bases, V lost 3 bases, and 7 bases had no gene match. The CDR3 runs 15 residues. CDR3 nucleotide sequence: TGTGCCAGCAGTTTTAGTCTAGCGGTAAACAATGAGCAGTTCTTC. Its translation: CASSFSLAVNNEQFF.

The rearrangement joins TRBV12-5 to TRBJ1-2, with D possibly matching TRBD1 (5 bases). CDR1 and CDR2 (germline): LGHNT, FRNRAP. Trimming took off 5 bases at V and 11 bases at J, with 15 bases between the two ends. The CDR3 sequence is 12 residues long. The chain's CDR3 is CASGPRTDTYTF. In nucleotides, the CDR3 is TGTGCTAGTGGTCCCCGGACGGACACTTACACCTTC. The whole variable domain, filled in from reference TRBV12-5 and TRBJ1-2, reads DARVTQTPRHKVTEMGQEVTMRCQPILGHNTVFWYRQTMMQGLELLAYFRNRAPLDDSGMPKDRFSAEMPDATLATLKIQPSEPRDSAVYFCASGPRTDTYTFGSGTRLTVV.

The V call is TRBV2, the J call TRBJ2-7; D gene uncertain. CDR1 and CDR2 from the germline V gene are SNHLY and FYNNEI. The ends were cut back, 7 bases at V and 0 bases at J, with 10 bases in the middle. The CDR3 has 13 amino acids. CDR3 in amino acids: CASTLSLSYEQYF. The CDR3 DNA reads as TGTGCCAGCACCCTCTCCCTCTCCTACGAGCAGTACTTC.

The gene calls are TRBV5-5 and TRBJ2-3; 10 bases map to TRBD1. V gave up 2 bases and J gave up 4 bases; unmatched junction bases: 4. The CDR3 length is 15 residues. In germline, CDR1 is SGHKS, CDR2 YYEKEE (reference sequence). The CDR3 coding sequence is TGTGCCAGCAGCTTCGGAGACAGGGGGCCAGATACGCAGTATTTT. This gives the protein CASSFGDRGPDTQYF.

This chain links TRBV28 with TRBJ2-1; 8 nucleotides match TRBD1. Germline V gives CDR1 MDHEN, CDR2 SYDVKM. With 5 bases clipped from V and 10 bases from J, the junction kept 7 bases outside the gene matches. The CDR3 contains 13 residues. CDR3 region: CASSQGQGGEQFF. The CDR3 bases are TGTGCCAGCAGTCAAGGACAGGGTGGCGAGCAGTTCTTC. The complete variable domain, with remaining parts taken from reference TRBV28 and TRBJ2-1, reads DVKVTQSSRYLVKRTGEKVFLECVQDMDHENMFWYRQDPGLGLRLIYFSYDVKMKEKGDIPEGYSVSREKKERFSLILESASTNQTSMYLCASSQGQGGEQFFGPGTRLTVL.

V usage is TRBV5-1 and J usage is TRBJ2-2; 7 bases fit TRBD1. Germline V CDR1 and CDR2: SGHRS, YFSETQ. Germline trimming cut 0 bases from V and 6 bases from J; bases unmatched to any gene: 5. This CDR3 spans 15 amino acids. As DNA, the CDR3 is TGCGCCAGCAGCTTGGCGACAGGGACGGCCGGGGAGCTGTTTTTT. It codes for CASSLATGTAGELFF.

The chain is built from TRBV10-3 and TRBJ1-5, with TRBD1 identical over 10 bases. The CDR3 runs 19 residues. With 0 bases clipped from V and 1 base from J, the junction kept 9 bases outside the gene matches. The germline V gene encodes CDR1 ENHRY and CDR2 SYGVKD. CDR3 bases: TGTGCCATCAGTGAGTCGATGGGACAGGGGATCGGCAGCAATCAGCCCCAGCATTTT. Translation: CAISESMGQGIGSNQPQHF.

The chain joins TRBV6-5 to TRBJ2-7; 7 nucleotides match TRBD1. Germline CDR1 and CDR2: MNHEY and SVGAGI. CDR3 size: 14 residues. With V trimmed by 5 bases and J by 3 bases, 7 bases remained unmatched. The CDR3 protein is CASSLRDSGYEQYF. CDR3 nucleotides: TGTGCCAGCAGTCTCCGGGACAGCGGCTACGAGCAGTACTTC.

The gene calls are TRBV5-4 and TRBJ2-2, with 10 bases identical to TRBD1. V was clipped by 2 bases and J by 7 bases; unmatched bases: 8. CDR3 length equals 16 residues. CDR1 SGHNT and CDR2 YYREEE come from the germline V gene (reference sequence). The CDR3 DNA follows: TGTGCCAGCAGCTTATCCGGGACAGGGGTTATCGGGGAGCTGTTTTTT. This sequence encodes CASSLSGTGVIGELFF.

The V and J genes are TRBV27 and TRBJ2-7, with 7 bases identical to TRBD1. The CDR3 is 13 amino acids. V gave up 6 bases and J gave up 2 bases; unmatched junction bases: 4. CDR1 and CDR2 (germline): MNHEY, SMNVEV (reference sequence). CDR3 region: CASRGTATYEQYF. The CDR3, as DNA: TGTGCCAGCAGGGGGACAGCCACCTACGAGCAGTACTTC.

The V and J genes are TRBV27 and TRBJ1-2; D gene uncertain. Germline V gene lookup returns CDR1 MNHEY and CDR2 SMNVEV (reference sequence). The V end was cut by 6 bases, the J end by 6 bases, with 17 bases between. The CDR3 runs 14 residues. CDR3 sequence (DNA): TGTGCCAGCAGCCGAGGCGGGGTTGCGGATGGCTACACCTTC. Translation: CASSRGGVADGYTF.

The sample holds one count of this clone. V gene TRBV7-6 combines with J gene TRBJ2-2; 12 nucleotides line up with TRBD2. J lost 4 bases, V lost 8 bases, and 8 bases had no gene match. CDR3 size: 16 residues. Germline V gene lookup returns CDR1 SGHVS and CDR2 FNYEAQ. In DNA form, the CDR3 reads TGTGCCAGCGGAAGAGGGACTAGCGGGCCCACCGGGGAGCTGTTTTTT. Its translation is CASGRGTSGPTGELFF.

CDR3 nucleotide sequence: TGCGCCAGCAGCCCCACAGGGGGTGCGGTCGGGGAGCTGTTTTTT. It yields the protein CASSPTGGAVGELFF. The rearrangement uses TRBV5-1 and TRBJ2-2; TRBD1 aligns across 8 bases. This CDR3 is built from 15 residues. V lost 4 bases to trimming and J lost 7 bases; unmatched junction nucleotides: 9. Germline-derived CDR1 and CDR2 are SGHRS and YFSETQ. Together with reference TRBV5-1 and TRBJ2-2, the CDR3 gives the full variable domain: KAGVTQTPRYLIKTRGQQVTLSCSPISGHRSVSWYQQTPGQGLQFLFEYFSETQRNKGNFPGRFSGRQFSNSRSEMNVSTLELGDSALYLCASSPTGGAVGELFFGEGSRLTVL.

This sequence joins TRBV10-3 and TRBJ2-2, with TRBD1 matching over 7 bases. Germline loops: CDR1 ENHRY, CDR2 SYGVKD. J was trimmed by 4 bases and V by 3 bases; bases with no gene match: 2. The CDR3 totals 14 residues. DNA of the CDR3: TGTGCCATCAGTGACGGACAGGTCACCGGGGAGCTGTTTTTT. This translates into CAISDGQVTGELFF.

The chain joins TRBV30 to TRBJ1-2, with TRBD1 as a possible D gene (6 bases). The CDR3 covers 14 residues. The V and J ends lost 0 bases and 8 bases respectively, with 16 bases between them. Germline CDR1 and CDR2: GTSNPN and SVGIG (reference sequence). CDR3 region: CAWSVGWAGEGYTF. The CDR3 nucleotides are TGTGCCTGGAGTGTAGGTTGGGCAGGGGAGGGCTACACCTTC.

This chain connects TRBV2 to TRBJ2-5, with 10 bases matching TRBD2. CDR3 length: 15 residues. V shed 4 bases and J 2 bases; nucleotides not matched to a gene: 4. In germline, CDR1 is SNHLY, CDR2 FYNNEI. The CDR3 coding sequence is TGTGCCAGCAGTGGGACTAGCGGAAGACAAGAGACCCAGTACTTC. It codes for CASSGTSGRQETQYF.